This record covers a single TCR beta chain. This sample is drawn from a study of glioma-infiltrating T cells after dendritic cell vaccination. Primers: 60 V beta forward and 13 J beta reverse. Profiled with immunoSEQ multiplex PCR; TCRdb holds only in-frame clones, not every one. The sample lists tens of thousands of clones; 85% were seen once. This CDR3 spans 13 amino acids. V gave up 9 bases and J gave up 4 bases; unmatched junction bases: 8. Germline V gene sequence: CDR1 SNHLY, CDR2 FYNNEI. The chain employs TRBV2 and TRBJ2-5; the match to TRBD1 covers 7 bases. This TCR derives from a human donor with glioblastoma. The sequencing used blood, collected before dendritic cell vaccination. CDR3 sequence: CASTFGQAETQYF. In nucleotides, the CDR3 is TGTGCCAGTACTTTCGGACAGGCAGAGACCCAGTACTTC. Together with reference TRBV2 and TRBJ2-5, the CDR3 gives the full variable domain: EPEVTQTPSHQVTQMGQEVILRCVPISNHLYFYWYRQILGQKVEFLVSFYNNEISEKSEIFDDQFSVERPDGSNFTLKIRSTKLEDSAMYFCASTFGQAETQYFGPGTRLLVL.